This is a list of T cell receptor beta chains from one sample in a study of blood T cell repertoires in COVID-19. Measured with immunoSEQ multiplex PCR; TCRdb has only the in-frame clones, and not every one. The table includes some 180,000 clones, just under 85% detected once. The sample taken for sequencing was peripheral blood. The source is a woman over 75 with COVID-19, enrolled during active disease. Each CDR3 is given with its conserved first and last residue. The order of the fields is CDR3 length, V gene, D gene, clone size, J gene, CDR3 DNA, CDR3 protein. The D gene is left open where the match is weak. Rows give clone size only sometimes, using once, few, many, or a class for an expanded clone.

14	TRBV2	.	.	TRBJ1-5	TGTGCCAGCAGTGGACAGACTCCTCGAGGGCCCCAGCATTTT	CASSGQTPRGPQHF
13	TRBV3-1/TRBV3-2	TRBD1	.	TRBJ1-2	TGTGCCAGCAGCCTGGAGACAGGGCAGATTCTAGCCTTC	CASSLETGQILAF
16	TRBV6-1	TRBD2	.	TRBJ2-3	TGTGCCAGCAGTGAACCTGGGGGGGTGGTAACAGATACGCAGTATTTT	CASSEPGGVVTDTQYF
17	TRBV25-1	.	.	TRBJ2-2	TGTGCCAGCAGTGATACGACGGGAATAGAAATCACCGGGGAGCTGTTTTTT	CASSDTTGIEITGELFF
15	TRBV7-6	TRBD2	.	TRBJ2-1	TGTGCCAGCAGCCCCCGACTAGCGGGAGACGGTGAGCAGTTCTTC	CASSPRLAGDGEQFF
17	TRBV27	TRBD1	once	TRBJ2-2	TGTGCCAGCAGTTTTGGGACAGGGGGCCGGGCCACCGGGGAGCTGTTTTTT	CASSFGTGGRATGELFF
17	TRBV5-4	TRBD2	.	TRBJ2-2	TGTGCCAGCAGCCTGACTAGCGGGAGGGCTGACACCGGGGAGCTGTTTTTT	CASSLTSGRADTGELFF
12	TRBV2	.	few	TRBJ1-2	TGTGCCAGCAGTGAAAGGACAGATGGCTACACCTTC	CASSERTDGYTF
13	TRBV9	.	.	TRBJ1-2	TGTGCCAGCAGCGTAGGCGAGGGTGATGGCTACACCTTC	CASSVGEGDGYTF
17	TRBV5-1	TRBD1	once	TRBJ1-6	TGCGCCAGCAGATCCTTCGGGACAGTTTCCTATAATTCACCCCTCCACTTT	CASRSFGTVSYNSPLHF
16	TRBV7-2	.	.	TRBJ2-1	TGTGCCAGCAGCCCAGCTTACGACAGGTTTGAAAATGAGCAGTTCTTC	CASSPAYDRFENEQFF
11	TRBV20-1	.	.	TRBJ1-1	TGCAGTGCTAGAATGACACCTGAAGCTTTCTTT	CSARMTPEAFF
14	TRBV5-1	.	.	TRBJ2-5	TGCGCCAGTAGCCCCGCCGGGGGGCGGGAGACCCAGTACTTC	CASSPAGGRETQYF
17	TRBV5-5	.	once	TRBJ2-6	TGTGCCAGCAGCTTCACGGGATCAAGCTCTGGGGCCAACGTCCTGACTTTC	CASSFTGSSSGANVLTF
16	TRBV9	TRBD2	.	TRBJ2-5	TGTGCCAGCAGCCCCGGTCCGAGCGGGGTGCAAGAGACCCAGTACTTC	CASSPGPSGVQETQYF
14	TRBV2	.	.	TRBJ2-5	TGTGCCAGCAGAGAAGACAGCCCCTTCGGGACCCAGTACTTC	CASREDSPFGTQYF
16	TRBV7-2	TRBD2	.	TRBJ2-1	TGTGCCAGCAGCTTAAGCGGGGGGAGCTCCTACAATGAGCAGTTCTTC	CASSLSGGSSYNEQFF
15	TRBV6-5	TRBD2	once	TRBJ2-1	TGTGCCAGCAGGACGGGACTAGCGGGGGGGCGTGAGCAGTTCTTC	CASRTGLAGGREQFF
15	TRBV4-2	TRBD1	.	TRBJ1-2	TGTGCCAGCAGCCGGGACAGGGTCGGGAAATATGGCTACACCTTC	CASSRDRVGKYGYTF
13	TRBV3-1/TRBV3-2	TRBD1	.	TRBJ1-1	TGTGCCAGCAGCCGAGATGACAGGGGGCAGGCTTTCTTT	CASSRDDRGQAFF
15	TRBV19	TRBD1	.	TRBJ1-5	TGTGCCAGTAGTATAAACAGGGGGCGCCATCAGCCCCAGCATTTT	CASSINRGRHQPQHF